This section outlines one TCR beta chain sequence together with its context. The antigen remains unidentified. In the naive CD8 group, cells lacked CD45RO and were positively selected for CCR7, so terminally differentiated effector memory CD45RA+ cells were left out. Each donor was a Caucasian adult residing in Nashville, Tennessee. The sample belongs to a study of shared clonotypes between healthy human individuals. Notes on the study in general: A few donors had roughly 5% of their naive CD4 clonotypes in common. Clonotype sharing among donors was thought likely to change with sequencing depth.

With 5 bases removed from V and 8 bases from J, the gap between germline ends came to 15 bases. Germline V CDR1 and CDR2: SGHAT, FQNNGV. The CDR3 spans 14 residues. Investigators spread the genomic DNA of each subset evenly over several immunoSEQ plates. Using immunoSEQ multiplex PCR, the repertoire was profiled, and TCRdb retains in-frame clones only, with some absent. The sample lists some 2.1 million clones, around 95% occurring once. Source material: naive CD8+ T cells from PBMCs. The clonotype comes from a man younger than 35 in good health. Some clones in this sample may be carry-over from other donors' samples. The rearrangement joins TRBV11-2 to TRBJ1-4, with D tentatively TRBD1 (5 bases). The CDR3 protein is CASSPGTGREKLFF. The CDR3 DNA sequence: TGTGCCAGCAGCCCCGGGACCGGACGGGAAAAACTGTTTTTT.